The T cell receptor (beta chain) under discussion was sequenced for a study of cytomegalovirus exposure and HLA in healthy donors. Overall study: In an earlier analysis, around 100 million unique TCR beta sequences were found from about 190 million T cells. Study-wide points: Prior analysis indicated that the majority of TCR beta V segments exhibited productivity approximately 90% or approximately 30% of the time.

The PCR made use of 60 Vbeta and 13 Jbeta primers. The method was immunoSEQ multiplex PCR; TCRdb's version includes in-frame clones alone and lacks a portion of them. The sample carries around 140,000 clones, roughly 80% recorded once. Only one count was recorded for this clone. The antigen is undetermined. The receptor's source is a man in his forties in good health and CMV-seronegative. Material: PBMCs.

CDR3 sequence reads: CASTWDRMGGGSSYNEQFF. The CDR3, as DNA: TGTGCCAGCACCTGGGATCGTATGGGCGGGGGAAGCTCCTACAATGAGCAGTTCTTC. V usage is TRBV7-9 and J usage is TRBJ2-1; 7 nucleotides match TRBD2. V dropped 7 bases and J dropped 0; count of bases not matched to a gene: 18. CDR1 is SEHNR, CDR2 FQNEAQ, per germline (reference sequence). The CDR3 has 19 residues.